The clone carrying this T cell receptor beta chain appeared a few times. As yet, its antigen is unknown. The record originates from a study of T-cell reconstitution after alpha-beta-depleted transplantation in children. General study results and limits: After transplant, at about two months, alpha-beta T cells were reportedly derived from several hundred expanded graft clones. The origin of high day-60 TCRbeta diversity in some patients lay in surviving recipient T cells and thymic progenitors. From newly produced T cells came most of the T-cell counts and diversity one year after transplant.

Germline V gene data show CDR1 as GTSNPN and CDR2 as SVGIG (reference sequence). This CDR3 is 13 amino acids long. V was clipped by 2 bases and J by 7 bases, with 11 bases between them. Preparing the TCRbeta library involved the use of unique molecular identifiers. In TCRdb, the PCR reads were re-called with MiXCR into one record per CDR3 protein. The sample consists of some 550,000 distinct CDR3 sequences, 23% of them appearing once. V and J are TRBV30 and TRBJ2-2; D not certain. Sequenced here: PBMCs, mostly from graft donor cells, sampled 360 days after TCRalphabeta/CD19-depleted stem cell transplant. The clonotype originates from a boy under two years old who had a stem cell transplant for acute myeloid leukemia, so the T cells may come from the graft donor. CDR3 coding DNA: TGTGCCTGGAGTCACTCGGACGGCGGGGAGCTGTTTTTT. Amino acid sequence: CAWSHSDGGELFF.